The 23 T cell receptor beta chains reported below all come from one sample, sequenced in a study of cytomegalovirus exposure and HLA in healthy donors. Primers for the PCR totalled 60 Vbeta and 13 Jbeta. TCRdb's table, derived via immunoSEQ multiplex PCR, lists solely in-frame clones and lacks some. The table shows around 200,000 clones, with over 75% occurring only once. Sequencing was done on a sample of PBMCs. The receptors originated from a man aged 40-50 years in good health and CMV-seropositive.

The gene calls are TRBV19 and TRBJ2-5, with D perhaps matching TRBD2 (7 bases). The assigned J gene may be wrong: the sequence end matches TRBJ2-7 better. CDR1 is LNHDA and CDR2 is SQIVND in the germline V gene (reference sequence). The CDR3 is 13 amino acids. CDR3 in amino acids: CASQRGAGYEQYF. CDR3 coding DNA: TGTGCCAGTCAACGGGGGGCTGGATACGAGCAGTACTTC.

The rearrangement links TRBV28 to TRBJ1-1, with TRBD1 identical over 9 bases. Per the germline V gene, CDR1 is MDHEN and CDR2 is SYDVKM. V was pared by 1 base and J by 1 base, with 4 bases of the junction left unmatched. The CDR3 sequence is 16 residues long. CDR3: CASSLYGQGRNTEAFF. Here the CDR3 DNA reads TGTGCCAGCAGTTTATACGGACAGGGGAGGAACACTGAAGCTTTCTTT.

V is TRBV29-1 and J is TRBJ2-2, with 9 bases identical to TRBD2. V shed 5 bases and J 1 base; nucleotides not matched to a gene: 5. Germline V gene sequence: CDR1 SQVTM, CDR2 ANQGSEA. This CDR3 spans 15 amino acids. CDR3 loop: CSVSRLAVNTGELFF. The CDR3 nucleotides are TGCAGCGTTTCTAGACTAGCGGTGAACACCGGGGAGCTGTTTTTT.

The chain carries TRBV5-1 and TRBJ2-7; TRBD2 might be the D (6 bases). The length of the CDR3 is 16 residues. Trimming shortened V by 0 bases and J by 2 bases, and 15 bases separated the two germline ends. Germline values: CDR1 SGHRS, CDR2 YFSETQ. This CDR3 is CASSLVPGTGTYEQYF. The CDR3 coding sequence is TGCGCCAGCAGCTTGGTTCCCGGGACTGGAACCTACGAGCAGTACTTC. The full variable domain, in which reference TRBV5-1 and TRBJ2-7 provide the parts outside the CDR3, is KAGVTQTPRYLIKTRGQQVTLSCSPISGHRSVSWYQQTPGQGLQFLFEYFSETQRNKGNFPGRFSGRQFSNSRSEMNVSTLELGDSALYLCASSLVPGTGTYEQYFGPGTRLTVT.

This sequence joins TRBV27 and TRBJ1-6; 7 bases agree with TRBD1. The CDR3 length is 18 residues. CDR1 and CDR2 (germline): MNHEY, SMNVEV (reference sequence). V trimming: 2 bases; J trimming: 0 bases; junction bases outside the gene matches: 7. This chain's CDR3 is CASSLIGGGGSYNSPLHF. The CDR3 DNA is TGTGCCAGCAGTTTAATAGGGGGCGGCGGCTCCTATAATTCACCCCTCCACTTT.

The chain uses TRBV5-4 and TRBJ2-7; TRBD1 matches at 9 bases. The CDR3 is made up of 15 amino acids. The V gene end was trimmed by 2 bases and the J gene end by 3 bases; junction bases not matched to a gene: 6. Germline V gives CDR1 SGHNT, CDR2 YYREEE (reference sequence). The CDR3 sequence: CASSFDRGRVYEQYF. The CDR3 bases are TGTGCCAGCAGCTTCGACAGGGGGAGGGTCTACGAGCAGTACTTC.

In its sample, this clone was seen a few times. The CDR3 nucleotides are TGTGCCAGCAGCTTAGAGAGGAACACTGAAGCTTTCTTT. This codes for CASSLERNTEAFF. V gene TRBV11-2 combines with J gene TRBJ1-1; no firm D call. The CDR3 extends over 13 amino acids. CDR1 is SGHAT, CDR2 FQNNGV, per germline. Trimming pared 0 bases from V and 1 base from J, leaving 3 bases between.

As DNA, the CDR3 is TGTGCCAGCAGCTTAAGCGACGGGACTGAAGCTTTCTTT. Translation gives CASSLSDGTEAFF. The rearrangement uses TRBV7-2 and TRBJ1-1; D unresolved. Germline CDR1 is SGHTA and CDR2 is FQGNSA. V was cut by 2 bases and J by 5 bases, with 9 bases left in between. The CDR3 totals 13 residues.

The chain recombines TRBV5-6 with TRBJ1-2, with unresolved D. Germline-derived CDR1 and CDR2 are SGHDT and YYEEEE. The CDR3 is made up of 12 amino acids. V lost 2 bases, J lost 8 bases, and 10 bases lay in between. CDR3 DNA sequence: TGTGCCAGCAGCTTTAGACGGGAGGGCTACACCTTC. Its protein product is CASSFRREGYTF.

The sample holds one count of this clone. The J gene is TRBJ2-5, the V gene TRBV6-5, with 9 bases identical to TRBD1. Germline V gene data show CDR1 as MNHEY and CDR2 as SVGAGI. V trimming: 6 bases; J trimming: 1 base; junction bases outside the gene matches: 6. This CDR3 has 15 amino acids. In nucleotides, the CDR3 is TGTGCCAGCAGCCAGACAGGGGGTCTCCAAGAGACCCAGTACTTC. The encoded protein is CASSQTGGLQETQYF.

The chain couples TRBV5-1 to TRBJ2-7; 9 bases are shared with TRBD1. The ends lost 0 bases at V and 5 bases at J; junction bases unmatched: 6. Germline V gene lookup returns CDR1 SGHRS and CDR2 YFSETQ. There are 15 residues in the CDR3. The CDR3 nucleotides read TGCGCCAGCAGCTTGGCCAGGACAGGGGATGACGAGCAGTACTTC. Translation: CASSLARTGDDEQYF.

The chain is built from TRBV9 and TRBJ1-4, with 10 bases that match TRBD1. With V trimmed by 0 bases and J by 7 bases, 18 bases remained unmatched. Per germline, CDR1 SGDLS and CDR2 YYNGEE. The CDR3 has 20 residues. The CDR3 reads CASSVGAFGQGVGLVEKLFF. The CDR3 DNA follows: TGTGCCAGCAGCGTAGGTGCGTTTGGACAGGGGGTCGGTTTGGTTGAAAAACTGTTTTTT.

V gene TRBV15 combines with J gene TRBJ1-1; 7 bases are shared with TRBD1. The V gene end was trimmed by 2 bases and the J gene end by 4 bases; junction bases not matched to a gene: 7. CDR3 length: 15 residues. Per germline, CDR1 LNHNV and CDR2 YYDKDF (reference sequence). In nucleotides, the CDR3 is TGTGCCACCAGCAGAACCCTAGGGGGCCTCACTGAAGCTTTCTTT. Protein: CATSRTLGGLTEAFF.

This clone was counted only a few times. The V gene is TRBV5-1, the J gene TRBJ2-5, with TRBD1 as a possible D gene (6 bases). The tail of the sequence fits TRBJ2-7 better, so the J call may be wrong. The CDR3 runs 17 residues. CDR1 is SGHRS and CDR2 is YFSETQ in the germline V gene. The CDR3 bases are TGCGCCAGCAGCGTCGCAGGGGTACCCCCCATTTGCCACGAGCAGTACTTC. Translated: CASSVAGVPPICHEQYF.

This rearrangement joins TRBV25-1 to TRBJ2-3; TRBD2 aligns across 7 bases. The J segment lost 2 bases and the V segment lost 4 bases, leaving 12 bases of the junction unmatched. CDR3 length equals 17 residues. Germline CDR1 MGHDK, CDR2 SYGVNS. Here the CDR3 DNA reads TGTGCCAGCAGTGCTAACCTTTTTGCGGGGGACACAGATACGCAGTATTTT. Translated: CASSANLFAGDTDTQYF.

The chain is built from TRBV29-1 and TRBJ2-3; 9 nucleotides agree with TRBD1. In germline, CDR1 is SQVTM, CDR2 ANQGSEA. The CDR3 runs 16 residues. Trimming at V came to 1 base and at J to 4 bases, leaving 9 bases not matched to a gene. CDR3 in DNA: TGCAGCGTTGAAGTCCCCCGGGACAGGGACGCAGATACGCAGTATTTT. Translated, it gives CSVEVPRDRDADTQYF.

Only a few counts were recorded for this clone. This chain joins TRBV18 and TRBJ1-3; D might be TRBD1 (5 bases). V was trimmed by 5 bases and J by 0 bases, leaving 8 bases between them. Germline-derived CDR1 and CDR2 are KGHSH and LQKENI. This CDR3 is 14 amino acids long. CDR3 nucleotide sequence: TGTGCCAGCTCAGACAGCCTCTCTGGAAACACCATATATTTT. Amino acid sequence: CASSDSLSGNTIYF.

The chain links TRBV11-3 to TRBJ2-5, with 8 bases identical to TRBD1. Germline V gene sequence: CDR1 SGHNT, CDR2 YENEEA. V lost 4 bases to trimming and J lost 0 bases; unmatched junction nucleotides: 4. The CDR3 loop spans 15 amino acids. The DNA for the CDR3 is TGTGCCAGCAGCTATGGGGACAGGAACCAAGAGACCCAGTACTTC. Its translation is CASSYGDRNQETQYF.

The rearrangement links TRBV10-3 to TRBJ1-5, with 7 bases identical to TRBD1. Looked up from germline, CDR1 is ENHRY and CDR2 is SYGVKD. Trimming at V came to 10 bases and at J to 5 bases, leaving 8 bases not matched to a gene. The CDR3 is 13 amino acids. This chain's CDR3 is CATQGWSDQPQHF. CDR3 nucleotide sequence: TGTGCCACACAGGGGTGGTCCGATCAGCCCCAGCATTTT.

The chain couples TRBV5-6 to TRBJ2-7; TRBD1 matches 9 bases. From germline, CDR1 is SGHDT and CDR2 YYEEEE. The CDR3 runs to 14 residues. J lost 2 bases, V lost 4 bases, and 4 bases had no gene match. The CDR3 is CASSRQGGTYEQYF. CDR3 DNA: TGTGCCAGCAGCCGACAGGGGGGCACCTACGAGCAGTACTTC.

The chain combines TRBV2 with TRBJ2-7, with TRBD1 matching 9 bases. Germline CDR1 and CDR2: SNHLY and FYNNEI. V trimming: 8 bases; J trimming: 1 base; junction bases outside the gene matches: 6. The CDR3 contains 14 residues. Written as DNA, the CDR3 is TGTGCCAGCTTCTCCGGGACAGGGTCCTACGAGCAGTACTTC. Translation: CASFSGTGSYEQYF.

The V gene is TRBV5-4, the J gene TRBJ1-5; possible D gene TRBD1, 6 bases. This CDR3 is 14 amino acids long. V was trimmed by 3 bases and J by 0 bases, leaving 7 bases between them. Per germline, CDR1 SGHNT and CDR2 YYREEE (reference sequence). The CDR3 bases are TGTGCCAGCAGCTCACAGGGTAGCAATCAGCCCCAGCATTTT. Encoded protein: CASSSQGSNQPQHF.

The chain has TRBV5-1 and TRBJ2-7; 12 bases match TRBD1. CDR1 is SGHRS, CDR2 YFSETQ, per germline. The CDR3 is 17 amino acids. V trimming: 4 bases; J trimming: 0 bases; junction bases outside the gene matches: 8. CDR3: CASSPGTGGAYSYEQYF. The CDR3 bases are TGCGCCAGCAGCCCCGGGACAGGGGGCGCCTACTCCTACGAGCAGTACTTC.